Sequencing of this T cell receptor (beta chain) was carried out in a study of human T cells and chemical hapten exposure. The CDR3 has 14 amino acids. Trimming shortened V by 2 bases and J by 2 bases, and 9 bases separated the two germline ends. In germline, CDR1 is MDHEN, CDR2 SYDVKM. Original handling: With a range of about 23,224 to 700,000, the median per sample was about 87,000 TCRs. In TCRdb, the RACE reads were re-called with MiXCR into one record per CDR3 protein. Clone size and V and J calls follow TCRdb, not the original study. The sample lists approximately 370,000 distinct CDR3 sequences, around 5.5% occurring once. The time point was: pre-sensitization, week 0. This sample's treatment: therapeutic diphenylcyclopropenone sensitization with weekly scalp DPC.

This chain connects TRBV28 to TRBJ1-2; the D is unclear. Sequencing was performed on whole blood, taken in connection with sensitization to the hapten diphenylcyclopropenone (DPC). The source is a woman younger than 35 with alopecia areata. Some clones in this sample may be carry-over from other donors' samples. CDR3 residues: CASSLPYGNYGYTF. DNA for the CDR3: TGTGCCAGCAGTTTACCCTATGGAAACTATGGCTACACCTTC.